This TCR beta chain comes out of a study of cytomegalovirus exposure and HLA in healthy donors. All the people who gave samples were healthy bone marrow donors. The J segment lost 5 bases and the V segment lost 2 bases, leaving 6 bases of the junction unmatched. The germline V gene has CDR1 MGHRA and CDR2 YSYEKL. The CDR3 is 15 amino acids. As to this clone: The antigen is not known.

Amplification used 60 Vbeta primers and 13 Jbeta primers. Here immunoSEQ multiplex PCR was the method, and the copy in TCRdb shows in-frame clones only, minus some. The profile shows around 150,000 clones, about three quarters of them singletons. Findings of the study overall: In a later analysis, several top co-occurrence clusters appeared linked to parvovirus B19, influenza, CMV and Epstein-Barr virus.

The TCR was taken from a woman aged 40 to 50 in good health and CMV-seropositive. The sequenced sample consisted of PBMCs. This chain links TRBV4-1 with TRBJ1-2, with TRBD1 matching over 9 bases. The CDR3: CASSQTGTGYYGYTF. CDR3 DNA sequence: TGCGCCAGCAGCCAAACCGGGACAGGGTATTATGGCTACACCTTC.